The source of this T cell receptor beta chain is a study of PD-L1 blockade in urothelial cancer. Background on the study: Researchers found blood samples held a median of approximately 150,000 T cells.

Sample time point: peripheral blood 6 weeks after treatment start. Germline-derived CDR1 and CDR2 are LNHDA and SQIVND (reference sequence). Trimming removed 4 bases from V and 1 base from J, with 15 bases in between. The CDR3 loop spans 16 amino acids. The method was immunoSEQ multiplex PCR; TCRdb's version includes in-frame clones alone and lacks a portion of them. The sample lists roughly 120,000 clones, approximately 90% seen once, with less than 4.5% in the top ten. This sequence was found in a man in his 60s with urothelial cancer. Sample: PBMCs, taken around atezolizumab (anti-PD-L1) treatment. V and J are TRBV19 and TRBJ2-3; maybe TRBD1 (7 bases). CDR3 sequence reads: CASSTRTGGGTDTQYF. CDR3 DNA: TGTGCCAGTAGTACACGGACAGGCGGGGGCACAGATACGCAGTATTTT.